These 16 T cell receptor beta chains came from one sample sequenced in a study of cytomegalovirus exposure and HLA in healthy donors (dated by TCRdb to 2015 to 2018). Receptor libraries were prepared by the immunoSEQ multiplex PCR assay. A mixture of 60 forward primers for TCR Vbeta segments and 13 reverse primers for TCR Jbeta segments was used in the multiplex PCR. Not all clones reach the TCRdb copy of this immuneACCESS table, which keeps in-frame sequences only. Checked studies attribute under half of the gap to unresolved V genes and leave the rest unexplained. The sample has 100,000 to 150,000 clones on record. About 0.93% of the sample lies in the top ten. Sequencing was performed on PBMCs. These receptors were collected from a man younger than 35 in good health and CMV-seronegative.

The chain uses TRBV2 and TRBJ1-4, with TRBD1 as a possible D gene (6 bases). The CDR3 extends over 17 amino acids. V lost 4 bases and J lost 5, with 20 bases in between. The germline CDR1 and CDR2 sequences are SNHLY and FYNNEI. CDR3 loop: CASSAYGRQATNEKLFF. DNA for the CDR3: TGTGCCAGCAGTGCCTACGGTCGACAGGCGACAAATGAAAAACTGTTTTTT.

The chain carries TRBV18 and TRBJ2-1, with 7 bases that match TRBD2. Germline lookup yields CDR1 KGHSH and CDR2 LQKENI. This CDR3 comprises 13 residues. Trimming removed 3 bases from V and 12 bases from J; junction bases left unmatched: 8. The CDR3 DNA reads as TGTGCCAGCTCACCCTTCGGACTAGACGGGCAGTTCTTC. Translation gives CASSPFGLDGQFF.

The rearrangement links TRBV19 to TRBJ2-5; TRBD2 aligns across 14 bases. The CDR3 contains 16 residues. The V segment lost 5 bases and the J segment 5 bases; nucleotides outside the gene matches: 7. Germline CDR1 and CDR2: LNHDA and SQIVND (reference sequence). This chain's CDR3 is CASSGGTSGSRETQYF. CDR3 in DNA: TGTGCCAGTAGTGGAGGGACTAGCGGGAGCCGGGAGACCCAGTACTTC.

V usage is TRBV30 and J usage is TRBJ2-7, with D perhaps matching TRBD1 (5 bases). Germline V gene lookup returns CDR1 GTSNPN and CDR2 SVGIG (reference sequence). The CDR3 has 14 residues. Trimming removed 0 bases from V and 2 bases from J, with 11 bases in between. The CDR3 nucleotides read TGTGCCTGGAGTGTAAGGGGAATTACCTACGAGCAGTACTTC. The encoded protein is CAWSVRGITYEQYF.

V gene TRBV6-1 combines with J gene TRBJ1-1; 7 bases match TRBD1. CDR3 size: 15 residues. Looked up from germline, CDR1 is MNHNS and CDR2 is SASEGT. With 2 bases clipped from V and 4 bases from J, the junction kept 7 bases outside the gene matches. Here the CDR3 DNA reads TGTGCCAGCAGTGAATGGGACAGATGGAGCACTGAAGCTTTCTTT. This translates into CASSEWDRWSTEAFF.

The CDR3 protein is CASNRGSALWEQYF. CDR3 in DNA: TGTGCCAGCAACCGTGGCTCCGCCCTTTGGGAGCAGTACTTC. The V gene is TRBV5-6, the J gene TRBJ2-7; D is undetermined. V was shortened by 6 bases and J by 7 bases, with 20 bases between the two germline ends. Looked up from germline, CDR1 is SGHDT and CDR2 is YYEEEE. The CDR3 has 14 residues. Full variable domain (outside the CDR3, taken from reference TRBV5-6 and TRBJ2-7): DAGVTQSPTHLIKTRGQQVTLRCSPKSGHDTVSWYQQALGQGPQFIFQYYEEEERQRGNFPDRFSGHQFPNYSSELNVNALLLGDSALYLCASNRGSALWEQYFGPGTRLTVT.

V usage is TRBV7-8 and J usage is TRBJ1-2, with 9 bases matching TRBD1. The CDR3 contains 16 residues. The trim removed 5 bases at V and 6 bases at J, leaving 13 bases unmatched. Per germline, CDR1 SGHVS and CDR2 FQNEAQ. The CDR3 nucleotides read TGTGCCAGCAGCGAAAGGGAGTACAGGGGGCATGATGGCTACACCTTC. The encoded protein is CASSEREYRGHDGYTF.

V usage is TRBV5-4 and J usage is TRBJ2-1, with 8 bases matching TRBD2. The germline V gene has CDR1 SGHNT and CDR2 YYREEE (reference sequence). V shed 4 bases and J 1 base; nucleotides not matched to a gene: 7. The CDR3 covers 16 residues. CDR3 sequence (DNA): TGTGCCAGCAGCGCCACCGGGACTAGGTCCTACAATGAGCAGTTCTTC. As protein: CASSATGTRSYNEQFF.

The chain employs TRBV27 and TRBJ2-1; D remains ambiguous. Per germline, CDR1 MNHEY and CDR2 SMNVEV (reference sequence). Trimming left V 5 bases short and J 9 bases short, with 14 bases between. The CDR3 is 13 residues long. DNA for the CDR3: TGTGCCAGCAGTCCACCCCAGCGCGTTGAGCAGTTCTTC. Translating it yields CASSPPQRVEQFF.

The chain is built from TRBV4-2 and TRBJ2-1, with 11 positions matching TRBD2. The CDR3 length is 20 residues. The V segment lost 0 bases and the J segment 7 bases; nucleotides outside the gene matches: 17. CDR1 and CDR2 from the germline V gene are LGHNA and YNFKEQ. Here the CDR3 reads CASSQERGVAGGRVLNEQFF. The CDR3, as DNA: TGTGCCAGCAGCCAAGAACGGGGGGTAGCGGGAGGGCGAGTATTGAATGAGCAGTTCTTC.

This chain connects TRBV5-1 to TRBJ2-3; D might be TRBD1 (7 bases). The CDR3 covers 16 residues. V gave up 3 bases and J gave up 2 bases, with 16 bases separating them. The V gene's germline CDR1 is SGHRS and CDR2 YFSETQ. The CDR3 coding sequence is TGCGCCAGCAGCTCATCACAGGGGAGGAACACAGATACGCAGTATTTT. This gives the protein CASSSSQGRNTDTQYF.

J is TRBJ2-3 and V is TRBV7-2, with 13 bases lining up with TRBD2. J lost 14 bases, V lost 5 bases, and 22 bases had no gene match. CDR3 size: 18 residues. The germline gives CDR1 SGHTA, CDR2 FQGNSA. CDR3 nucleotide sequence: TGTGCCAGCAGCGGCTGGGAAGGGCAGATAGGACTAGCGGGAGTGGTGTATTTT. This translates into CASSGWEGQIGLAGVVYF.

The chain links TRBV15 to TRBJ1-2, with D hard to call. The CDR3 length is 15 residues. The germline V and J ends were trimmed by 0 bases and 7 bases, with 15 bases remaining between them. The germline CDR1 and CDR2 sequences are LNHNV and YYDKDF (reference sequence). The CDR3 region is CATSRDPDGDGGYTF. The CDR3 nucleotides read TGTGCCACCAGCAGAGATCCCGACGGGGATGGTGGCTACACCTTC.

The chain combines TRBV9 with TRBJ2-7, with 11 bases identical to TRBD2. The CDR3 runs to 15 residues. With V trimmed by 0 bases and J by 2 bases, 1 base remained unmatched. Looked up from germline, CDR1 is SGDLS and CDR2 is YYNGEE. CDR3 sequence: CASSVGGLAAYEQYF. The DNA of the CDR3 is TGTGCCAGCAGCGTAGGGGGACTAGCGGCCTACGAGCAGTACTTC. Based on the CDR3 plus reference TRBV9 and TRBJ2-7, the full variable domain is DSGVTQTPKHLITATGQRVTLRCSPRSGDLSVYWYQQSLDQGLQFLIQYYNGEERAKGNILERFSAQQFPDLHSELNLSSLELGDSALYFCASSVGGLAAYEQYFGPGTRLTVT.

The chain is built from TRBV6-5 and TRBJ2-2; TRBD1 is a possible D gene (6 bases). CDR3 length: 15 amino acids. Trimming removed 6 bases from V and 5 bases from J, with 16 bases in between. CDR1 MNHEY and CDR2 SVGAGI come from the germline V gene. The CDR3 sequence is CASRVTGMLTGELFF. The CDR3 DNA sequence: TGTGCCAGCAGAGTAACAGGGATGCTGACCGGGGAGCTGTTTTTT.

The CDR3 coding sequence is TGTGCCAGCAAGGTTGGGGGGATGGGTGAAAAACTGTTTTTT. Its protein product is CASKVGGMGEKLFF. The chain joins TRBV2 to TRBJ1-4, with D possibly TRBD1 on 5 matching bases. The CDR3 is 14 residues long. Germline-derived CDR1 and CDR2 are SNHLY and FYNNEI. With 7 bases removed from V and 7 bases from J, the gap between germline ends came to 16 bases.